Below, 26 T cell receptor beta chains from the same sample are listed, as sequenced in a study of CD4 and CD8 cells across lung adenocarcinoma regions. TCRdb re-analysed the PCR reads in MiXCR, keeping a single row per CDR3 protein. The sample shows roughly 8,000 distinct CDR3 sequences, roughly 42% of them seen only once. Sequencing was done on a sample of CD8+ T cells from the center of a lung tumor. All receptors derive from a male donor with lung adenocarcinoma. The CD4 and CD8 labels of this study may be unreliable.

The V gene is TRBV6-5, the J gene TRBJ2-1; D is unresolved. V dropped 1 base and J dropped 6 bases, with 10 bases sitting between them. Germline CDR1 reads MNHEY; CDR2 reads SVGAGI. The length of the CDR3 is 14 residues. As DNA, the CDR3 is TGTGCCAGCAGTTACTTTTACCCTGGCAATGAGCAGTTCTTC. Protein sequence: CASSYFYPGNEQFF.

This CDR3 reads CASTRTSDDTQYF. The CDR3 DNA sequence: TGTGCCAGCACCCGGACTAGCGATGATACGCAGTATTTT. The chain combines TRBV27 with TRBJ2-3; 9 bases agree with TRBD2. Trimming removed 7 bases from V and 6 bases from J; junction bases left unmatched: 5. CDR3 size: 13 residues. In germline, CDR1 is MNHEY, CDR2 SMNVEV (reference sequence).

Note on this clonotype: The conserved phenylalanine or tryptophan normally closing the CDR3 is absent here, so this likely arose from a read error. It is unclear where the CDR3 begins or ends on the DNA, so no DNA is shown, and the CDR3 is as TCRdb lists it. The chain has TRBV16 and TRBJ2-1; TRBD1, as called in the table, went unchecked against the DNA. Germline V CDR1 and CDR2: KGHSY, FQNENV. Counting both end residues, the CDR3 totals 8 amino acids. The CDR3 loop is CRDRVLPC.

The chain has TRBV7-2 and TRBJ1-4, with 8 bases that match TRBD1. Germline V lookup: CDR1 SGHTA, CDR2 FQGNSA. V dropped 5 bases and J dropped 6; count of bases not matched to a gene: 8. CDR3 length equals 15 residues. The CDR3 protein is CASSTYQGADEKLFF. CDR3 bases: TGTGCCAGCAGCACATACCAGGGGGCGGATGAAAAACTGTTTTTT. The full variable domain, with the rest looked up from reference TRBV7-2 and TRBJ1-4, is GAGVSQSPSNKVTEKGKDVELRCDPISGHTALYWYRQSLGQGLEFLIYFQGNSAPDKSGLPSDRFSAERTGGSVSTLTIQRTQQEDSAVYLCASSTYQGADEKLFFGSGTQLSVL.

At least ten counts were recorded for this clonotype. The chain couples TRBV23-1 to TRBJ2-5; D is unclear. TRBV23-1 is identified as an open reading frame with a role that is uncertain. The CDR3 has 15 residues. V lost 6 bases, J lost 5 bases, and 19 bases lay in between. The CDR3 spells CASRSIRPTRETQYF. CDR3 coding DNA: TGCGCCAGCAGGTCAATCCGGCCGACAAGGGAGACCCAGTACTTC.

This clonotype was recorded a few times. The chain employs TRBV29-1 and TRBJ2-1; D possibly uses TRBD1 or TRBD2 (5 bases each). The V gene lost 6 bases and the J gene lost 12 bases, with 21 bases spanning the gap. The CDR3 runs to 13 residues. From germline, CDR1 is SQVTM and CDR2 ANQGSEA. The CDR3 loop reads CSVTKQQGDGQFF. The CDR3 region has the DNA TGCAGCGTAACTAAACAGCAGGGAGACGGGCAGTTCTTC.

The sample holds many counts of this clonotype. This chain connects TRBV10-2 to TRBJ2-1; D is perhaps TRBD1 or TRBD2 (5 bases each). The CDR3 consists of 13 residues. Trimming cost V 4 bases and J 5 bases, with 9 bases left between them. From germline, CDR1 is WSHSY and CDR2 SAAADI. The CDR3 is CASSVLGDNEQFF. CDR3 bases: TGCGCCAGCAGTGTTCTGGGGGACAATGAGCAGTTCTTC.

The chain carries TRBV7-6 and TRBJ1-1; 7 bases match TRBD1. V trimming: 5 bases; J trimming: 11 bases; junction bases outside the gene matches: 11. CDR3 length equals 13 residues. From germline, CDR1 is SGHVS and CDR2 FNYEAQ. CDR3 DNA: TGTGCCAGCAGCGTCAGACAGGGTAGTAACGCTTTCTTT. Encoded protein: CASSVRQGSNAFF.

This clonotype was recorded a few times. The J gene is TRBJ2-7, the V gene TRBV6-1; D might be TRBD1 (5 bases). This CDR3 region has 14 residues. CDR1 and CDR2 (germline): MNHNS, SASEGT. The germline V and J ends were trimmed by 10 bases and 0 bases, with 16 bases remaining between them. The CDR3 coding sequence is TGTGCCACATCAGCCAGGGCTGACTCCTACGAGCAGTACTTC. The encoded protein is CATSARADSYEQYF.

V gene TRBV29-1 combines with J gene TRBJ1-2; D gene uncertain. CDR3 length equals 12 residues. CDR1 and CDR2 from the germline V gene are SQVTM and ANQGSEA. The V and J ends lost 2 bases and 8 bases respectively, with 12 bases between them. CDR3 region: CSVEREGRGYTF. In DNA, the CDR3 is TGCAGCGTTGAAAGGGAGGGTAGGGGCTACACCTTC.

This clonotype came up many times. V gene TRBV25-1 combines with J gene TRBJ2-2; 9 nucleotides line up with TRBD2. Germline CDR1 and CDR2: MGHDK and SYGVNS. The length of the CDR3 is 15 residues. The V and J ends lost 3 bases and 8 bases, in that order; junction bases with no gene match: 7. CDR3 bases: TGTGCCAGCAGTGAGCCCCCTGCGGGGGGGGGGGAGCTGTTTTTT. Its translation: CASSEPPAGGGELFF.

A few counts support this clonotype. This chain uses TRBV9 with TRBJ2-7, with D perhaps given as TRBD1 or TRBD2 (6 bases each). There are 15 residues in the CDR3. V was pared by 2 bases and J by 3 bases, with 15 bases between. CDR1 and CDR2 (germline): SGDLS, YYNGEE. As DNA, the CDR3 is TGTGCCAGCAGCGTGGGGGGCCTAAAAGACTACGAGCAGTACTTC. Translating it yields CASSVGGLKDYEQYF. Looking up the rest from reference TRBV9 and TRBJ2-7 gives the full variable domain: DSGVTQTPKHLITATGQRVTLRCSPRSGDLSVYWYQQSLDQGLQFLIQYYNGEERAKGNILERFSAQQFPDLHSELNLSSLELGDSALYFCASSVGGLKDYEQYFGPGTRLTVT.

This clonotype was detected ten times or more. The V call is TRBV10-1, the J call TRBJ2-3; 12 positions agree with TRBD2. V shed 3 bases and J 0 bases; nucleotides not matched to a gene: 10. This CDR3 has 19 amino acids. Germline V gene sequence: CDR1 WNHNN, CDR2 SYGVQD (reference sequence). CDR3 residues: CASSDAGLAGPDSTDTQYF. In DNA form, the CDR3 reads TGCGCCAGCAGTGATGCCGGACTAGCGGGACCCGATAGCACAGATACGCAGTATTTT.

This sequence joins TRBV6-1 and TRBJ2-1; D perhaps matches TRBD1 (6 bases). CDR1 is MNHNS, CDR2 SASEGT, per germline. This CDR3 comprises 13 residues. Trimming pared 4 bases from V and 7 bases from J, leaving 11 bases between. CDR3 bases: TGTGCCAGCAGTGGAATAACAGGGAATGAGCAGTTCTTC. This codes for CASSGITGNEQFF.

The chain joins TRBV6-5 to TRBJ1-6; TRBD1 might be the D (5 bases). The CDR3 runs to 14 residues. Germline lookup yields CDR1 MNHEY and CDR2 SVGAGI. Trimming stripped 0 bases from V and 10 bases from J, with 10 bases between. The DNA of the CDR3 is TGTGCCAGCAGTTACTCCGACAGTAGATCACCCCTCCACTTT. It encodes CASSYSDSRSPLHF.

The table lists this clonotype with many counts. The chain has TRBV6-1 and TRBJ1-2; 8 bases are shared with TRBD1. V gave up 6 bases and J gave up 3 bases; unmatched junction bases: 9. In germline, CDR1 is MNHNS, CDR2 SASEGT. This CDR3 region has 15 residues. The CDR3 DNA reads TGTGCCAGCAGGTCAGACAGGGGAGAGGACTATGGCTACACCTTC. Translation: CASRSDRGEDYGYTF.

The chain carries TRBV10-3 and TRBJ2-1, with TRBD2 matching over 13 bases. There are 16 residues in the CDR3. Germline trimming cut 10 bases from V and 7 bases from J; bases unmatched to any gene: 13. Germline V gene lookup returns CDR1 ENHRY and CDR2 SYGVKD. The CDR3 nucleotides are TGTGCCACCTCCGGGACTAGCGGGATCGTGGGAAATGAGCAGTTCTTC. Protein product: CATSGTSGIVGNEQFF.

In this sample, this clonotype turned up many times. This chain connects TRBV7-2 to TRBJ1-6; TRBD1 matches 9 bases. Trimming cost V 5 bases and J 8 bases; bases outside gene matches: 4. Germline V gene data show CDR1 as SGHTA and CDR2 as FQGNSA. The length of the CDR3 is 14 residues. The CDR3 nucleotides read TGTGCCAGCAGCCCGGACAGGGGCTATTCACCCCTCCACTTT. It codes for CASSPDRGYSPLHF.

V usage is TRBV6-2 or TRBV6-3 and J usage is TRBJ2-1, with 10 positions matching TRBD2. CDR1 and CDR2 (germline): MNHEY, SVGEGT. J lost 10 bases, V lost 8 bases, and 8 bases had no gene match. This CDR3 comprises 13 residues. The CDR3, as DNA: TGTGCCAGCGCCGCACTAGCGGGAAGCGAGCAGTTCTTC. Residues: CASAALAGSEQFF.

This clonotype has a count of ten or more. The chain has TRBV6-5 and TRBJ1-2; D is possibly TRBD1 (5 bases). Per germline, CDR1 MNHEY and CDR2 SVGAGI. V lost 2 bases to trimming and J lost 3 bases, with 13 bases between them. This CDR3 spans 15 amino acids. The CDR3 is CASSYPTGTDYGYTF. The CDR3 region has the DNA TGTGCCAGCAGTTACCCCACCGGGACGGACTATGGCTACACCTTC.

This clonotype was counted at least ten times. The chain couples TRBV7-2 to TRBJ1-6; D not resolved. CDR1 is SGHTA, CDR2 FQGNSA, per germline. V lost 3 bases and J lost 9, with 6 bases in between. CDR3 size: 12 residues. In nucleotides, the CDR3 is TGTGCCAGCAGCTTTCAAGTTTCACCCCTCCACTTT. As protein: CASSFQVSPLHF.

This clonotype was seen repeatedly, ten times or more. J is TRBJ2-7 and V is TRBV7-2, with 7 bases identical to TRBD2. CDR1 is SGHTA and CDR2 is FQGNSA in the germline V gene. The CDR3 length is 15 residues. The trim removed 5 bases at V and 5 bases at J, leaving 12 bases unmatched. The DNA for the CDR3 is TGTGCCAGCAGCAGCGGGGACCCGTGGGATGACGAGCAGTACTTC. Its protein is CASSSGDPWDDEQYF. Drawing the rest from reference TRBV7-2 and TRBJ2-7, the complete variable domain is GAGVSQSPSNKVTEKGKDVELRCDPISGHTALYWYRQSLGQGLEFLIYFQGNSAPDKSGLPSDRFSAERTGGSVSTLTIQRTQQEDSAVYLCASSSGDPWDDEQYFGPGTRLTVT.

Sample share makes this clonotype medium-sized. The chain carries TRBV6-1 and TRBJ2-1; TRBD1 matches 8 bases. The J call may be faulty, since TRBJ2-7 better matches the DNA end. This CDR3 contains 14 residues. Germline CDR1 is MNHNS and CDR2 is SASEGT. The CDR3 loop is CASSETDRVYEQYF. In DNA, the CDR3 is TGTGCCAGCAGTGAAACGGACAGGGTTTACGAGCAGTACTTC.

The CDR3 bases are TGTGCCAGCAAAGGACTAGCGGGCTACAATGAGCAGTTCTTC. Translating gives CASKGLAGYNEQFF. The chain couples TRBV6-1 to TRBJ2-1, with 11 bases aligning to TRBD2. The CDR3 is 14 amino acids. With V trimmed by 7 bases and J by 3 bases, 2 bases remained unmatched. The germline gives CDR1 MNHNS, CDR2 SASEGT.

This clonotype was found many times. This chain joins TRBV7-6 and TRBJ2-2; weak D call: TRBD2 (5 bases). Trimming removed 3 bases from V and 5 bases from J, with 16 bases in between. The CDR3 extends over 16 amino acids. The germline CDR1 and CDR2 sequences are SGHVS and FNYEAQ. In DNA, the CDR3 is TGTGCCAGCAGCTTGATGGGGAGACACTCAACCGGGGAGCTGTTTTTT. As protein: CASSLMGRHSTGELFF.

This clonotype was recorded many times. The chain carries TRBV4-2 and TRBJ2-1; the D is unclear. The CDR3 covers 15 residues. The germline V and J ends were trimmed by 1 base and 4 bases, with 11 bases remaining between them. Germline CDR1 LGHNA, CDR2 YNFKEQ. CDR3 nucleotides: TGTGCCAGCAGCCAAGTGAAACTGTCGTACAATGAGCAGTTCTTC. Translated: CASSQVKLSYNEQFF.